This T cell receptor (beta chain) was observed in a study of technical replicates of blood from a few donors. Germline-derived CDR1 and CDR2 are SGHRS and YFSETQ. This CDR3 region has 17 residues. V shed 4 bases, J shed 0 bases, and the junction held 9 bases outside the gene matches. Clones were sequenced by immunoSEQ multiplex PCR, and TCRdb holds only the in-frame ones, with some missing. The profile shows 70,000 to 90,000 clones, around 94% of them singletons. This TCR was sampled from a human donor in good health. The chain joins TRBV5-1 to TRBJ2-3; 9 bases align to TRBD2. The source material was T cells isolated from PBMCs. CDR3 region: CASSGGLASPSTDTQYF. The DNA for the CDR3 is TGCGCCAGCAGCGGAGGACTAGCGAGCCCTAGCACAGATACGCAGTATTTT.